This TCR beta chain is drawn from a study of blood T cells in healthy people across ages. In the case of this clonotype: Its antigen is not identified.

A sample-barcoded 5' primer and a J-beta primer mix were used in a second PCR of about 6 to 11 cycles. TCRdb independently ran MiXCR on the 5' RACE reads; one entry per CDR3 protein. The top ten hold about an eighth of the sample, which has about 1.1 million distinct CDR3 sequences, roughly two fifths seen once. In germline, CDR1 is DFQATT, CDR2 SNEGSKA (reference sequence). V was pared by 3 bases and J by 1 base, with 9 bases between. The CDR3 totals 14 residues. Study-level results: With unsorted PBMCs, a conclusive comparison of naive versus antigen-experienced cells was not possible. Strongly correlated with naive T cell percentage was TCR beta diversity.

Those donating, healthy Caucasian individuals from Russia, were aged about 6 to 90. Each sample had at least 6.5 million PBMCs isolated. V and J are TRBV20-1 and TRBJ2-2; possible D gene TRBD2, 5 bases. The sequence came from a man aged 18 to 29 in good health. The specimen was blood. CDR3 protein: CSASERMNTGELFF. CDR3 bases: TGCAGTGCTAGCGAGCGGATGAACACCGGGGAGCTGTTTTTT.